Listed below are T cell receptor beta chains from one sample, sequenced in a study of breast tumors, draining lymph nodes, adjacent tissues. TCRdb re-called the multiplex PCR reads through MiXCR, storing one row per CDR3 protein. The sample holds approximately 88,000 distinct CDR3 sequences, over 25% seen once. The sample was axillary lymph node tissue. Source of these receptors: a female donor with breast cancer. Some clones in this sample may be carry-over from other donors' samples. Each CDR3 is given with its conserved first and last residue. The order of the fields is clone size, J gene, CDR3 length, V gene, D gene, CDR3 protein, CDR3 DNA. A D gene is named only where the DNA matches it firmly. Where a row states a size, it is once, few, many or the class of an expanded clone; other rows omit it.

>many|TRBJ1-2|15|TRBV20-1|.
CSAAPGPSSFYGYTF
TGCAGTGCTGCTCCGGGACCGAGTTCGTTCTATGGCTACACCTTC
>many|TRBJ1-2|13|TRBV9|.
CASSVDGWRGYTF
TGTGCCAGCAGCGTAGATGGCTGGCGTGGCTACACCTTC
>.|TRBJ1-2|15|TRBV28|TRBD1
CASSAPGTGDYGYTF
TGTGCCAGCAGTGCCCCCGGGACAGGGGACTATGGCTACACCTTC
>.|TRBJ2-2|16|TRBV6-1|TRBD2
CAISRGLAGVAGELFF
TGTGCCATATCCCGGGGACTAGCGGGGGTAGCCGGGGAGCTGTTTTTT
>many|TRBJ2-1|13|TRBV29-1|.
CSVVRDLSNEQFF
TGCAGCGTCGTCCGGGACCTTAGCAATGAGCAGTTCTTC
>.|TRBJ2-5|12|TRBV7-9|.
CASSPRGETQYF
TGTGCCAGCAGCCCGAGGGGGGAGACCCAGTACTTC
>many|TRBJ2-7|16|TRBV7-2|TRBD1
CASSLEAGTGRSEQYF
TGTGCCAGCAGCTTAGAAGCCGGGACAGGACGTTCCGAGCAGTACTTC
>many|TRBJ2-7|15|TRBV7-9|.
CASSPTGSRTYEQYF
TGTGCCAGCAGCCCAACAGGGTCCAGGACCTACGAGCAGTACTTC
>.|TRBJ2-5|18|TRBV30|TRBD2
CAWTSSPTSDPPFETQYF
TGTGCCTGGACCAGCTCCCCGACTAGCGACCCACCATTCGAGACCCAGTACTTC
>once|TRBJ1-2|14|TRBV5-1|.
CASRFDSANYGYTF
TGTGCCAGCAGGTTCGACAGTGCTAACTATGGCTACACCTTC
>many|TRBJ1-5|15|TRBV27|TRBD1
CASSRTGGPGQPQHF
TGTGCCAGCAGTCGGACAGGGGGACCGGGTCAGCCCCAGCATTTT
>.|TRBJ2-7|14|TRBV7-2|.
CTSSVDPGNYEQYF
TGTACCAGCAGCGTAGATCCGGGCAACTACGAGCAGTACTTC
>.|TRBJ2-7|14|TRBV28|TRBD2
CASSFAGGPYKQHF
TGTGCCAGCAGTTTCGCGGGAGGGCCCTACAAGCAGCACTTC
>many|TRBJ2-3|17|TRBV7-6|.
CASSDRGRSTTTDTQYF
TGTGCCAGCAGCGATAGGGGTCGATCGACTACCACAGATACGCAGTATTTT
>many|TRBJ1-4|15|TRBV20-1|.
CSAISGTATNEKLFF
TGCAGTGCTATATCGGGGACGGCAACTAATGAAAAACTGTTTTTT
>.|TRBJ2-7|12|TRBV19|.
CASIGRLDEQYF
TGTGCCAGTATAGGGCGGCTGGACGAGCAGTACTTC
>many|TRBJ1-2|15|TRBV7-2|TRBD1
CASSSPGQSLWGYTF
TGTGCCAGCAGCTCACCGGGACAGAGCCTTTGGGGCTACACCTTC
>many|TRBJ1-4|16|TRBV5-1|.
CASSHQGLGANEKLFF
TGCGCCAGCAGCCACCAGGGGCTGGGTGCTAATGAAAAACTGTTTTTT
>many|TRBJ2-1|17|TRBV2|TRBD2
CASSELAGGNSYNEQFF
TGTGCCAGCAGTGAACTAGCGGGAGGTAACTCCTACAATGAGCAGTTCTTC
>many|TRBJ2-1|15|TRBV19|TRBD1
CASSIAGTGRNEQFF
TGTGCCAGTAGTATAGCCGGGACAGGGCGGAATGAGCAGTTCTTC
>.|TRBJ2-1|14|TRBV7-3|TRBD2
CAGSSGLAGAEQFF
TGTGCCGGCAGCTCGGGACTAGCGGGAGCTGAGCAGTTCTTC
>.|TRBJ2-7|14|TRBV5-6|.
CASSLGDPPYEQYF
TGTGCCAGCAGCTTGGGGGATCCTCCCTACGAGCAGTACTTC
>many|TRBJ2-7|12|TRBV6-1|.
CASKKGTYEQYF
TGTGCCAGCAAAAAGGGTACCTACGAGCAGTACTTC
>many|TRBJ2-1|14|TRBV19|.
CASKPRGTANEQFF
TGTGCCAGTAAACCCCGGGGAACGGCCAATGAGCAGTTCTTC
>.|TRBJ2-2|14|TRBV2|.
CASSERPNTGELFF
TGTGCCAGCAGCGAACGACCAAACACCGGGGAGCTGTTTTTT
>many|TRBJ2-3|15|TRBV6-5|.
CASSYRAASTDTQYF
TGTGCCAGCAGTTACAGGGCGGCTAGCACAGATACGCAGTATTTT
>.|TRBJ2-1|15|TRBV15|TRBD2
CATASSLAGYNEQFF
TGTGCCACCGCTAGTAGCCTAGCGGGATACAATGAGCAGTTCTTC
>many|TRBJ2-7|15|TRBV19|TRBD2
CASNHRTSASYEQYF
TGTGCCAGTAACCATAGGACTAGCGCCTCCTACGAGCAGTACTTC
>many|TRBJ1-6|13|TRBV6-2/TRBV6-3|.
CASSSDRKSPLHF
TGTGCCAGCAGTTCGGACAGAAAATCACCCCTCCACTTT
>once|TRBJ1-5|12|TRBV10-3|.
CAVSETNQPQHF
TGTGCCGTCAGTGAAACAAATCAGCCCCAGCATTTT
>many|TRBJ2-7|16|TRBV5-1|TRBD1
CASSLTLGQGANEQYF
TGCGCCAGCAGCTTAACCCTGGGACAGGGGGCAAACGAGCAGTACTTC
>.|TRBJ1-5|13|TRBV20-1|.
CSARGAGAETQHF
TGCAGTGCTAGAGGAGCGGGAGCAGAGACCCAGCATTTT
>.|TRBJ2-5|13|TRBV12-3/TRBV12-4|.
CASSPTGLETQYF
TGTGCCAGCAGCCCAACAGGGCTGGAGACCCAGTACTTC
>many|TRBJ1-2|13|TRBV20-1|TRBD1
CSAPGQGTYGYTF
TGCAGTGCTCCGGGACAGGGGACCTATGGCTACACCTTC
>many|TRBJ2-6|18|TRBV18|.
CASSPRPELSSGANVLTF
TGTGCCAGCTCACCGCGGCCAGAGTTGAGCTCTGGGGCCAACGTCCTGACTTTC
>.|TRBJ1-1|16|TRBV9|TRBD1
CASSAGTGGLNTEAFF
TGTGCCAGCAGCGCCGGGACAGGGGGACTGAACACTGAAGCTTTCTTT
>many|TRBJ2-7|14|TRBV7-2|.
CASSSTGTSYEQYF
TGTGCCAGCAGCTCCACGGGAACGAGCTACGAGCAGTACTTC
>many|TRBJ2-1|14|TRBV10-3|.
CAIRAFGDYNEQFF
TGTGCCATCAGGGCTTTCGGGGATTACAATGAGCAGTTCTTC
>once|TRBJ1-5|18|TRBV5-6|.
CVRWIFRVETDRNQPQHF
TGTGTGCGCTGGATCTTCAGAGTGGAGACGGATCGCAATCAGCCCCAGCATTTT